The T cell receptor beta chain under discussion was sequenced for a study of blood T cell repertoires in COVID-19. V lost 4 bases and J lost 7, with 14 bases in between. Germline CDR1 SGHNT, CDR2 YYREEE (reference sequence). The CDR3 contains 14 residues. The assay was immunoSEQ multiplex PCR, and TCRdb's table has in-frame clones only and misses some. The sample holds some 300,000 clones, roughly 89% seen once. The V and J genes are TRBV5-4 and TRBJ2-2; D remains unclear. This clonotype was sampled from a woman between 45 and 65 years old who had been exposed to COVID-19. Input material: PBMCs or T cells enriched from blood (not recorded which). CDR3 sequence (DNA): TGTGCCAGCAGCACCCACCTGCTAGGCGGGGAGCTGTTTTTT. It codes for CASSTHLLGGELFF.